The 21 T cell receptor beta chains below all came from one sample that was sequenced in a study of long-term antiretroviral therapy in people with HIV. Survey level was the resolution at which the v3.0 immunoSEQ assay ran. Profiled with immunoSEQ multiplex PCR; TCRdb holds only in-frame clones, not every one. This sample has some 31,000 clones, with around 97% found just once. Sequenced here: unsorted PBMCs, sampled 7.6 years after starting antiretroviral therapy. These receptors all come from a young man with HIV.

This clone appeared once. The chain employs TRBV6-6 and TRBJ2-2; 7 nucleotides align to TRBD2. CDR1 is MNHNY and CDR2 is SVGAGI in the germline V gene (reference sequence). CDR3 length equals 14 residues. V dropped 2 bases and J dropped 5; count of bases not matched to a gene: 2. CDR3 sequence (DNA): TGTGCCAGCAGTTACCGCGGGGGTACCGGGGAGCTGTTTTTT. Translated, it gives CASSYRGGTGELFF.

V gene TRBV14 combines with J gene TRBJ2-1; TRBD2 matches at 8 bases. The V gene's germline CDR1 is SGHDN and CDR2 FVKESK. CDR3 length equals 15 residues. The junction had 9 bases not matched to a gene; V was cut back by 4 bases and J by 7 bases. Here the CDR3 DNA reads TGTGCCAGCAGCCCCACCGGGGGGGCCTCAAATGAGCAGTTCTTC. Residues: CASSPTGGASNEQFF. The full variable domain, completed using reference TRBV14 and TRBJ2-1, is EAGVTQFPSHSVIEKGQTVTLRCDPISGHDNLYWYRRVMGKEIKFLLHFVKESKQDESGMPNNRFLAERTGGTYSTLKVQPAELEDSGVYFCASSPTGGASNEQFFGPGTRLTVL.

The chain carries TRBV10-2 and TRBJ2-2, with TRBD1 matching 7 bases. This CDR3 has 16 residues. Germline-derived CDR1 and CDR2 are WSHSY and SAAADI. V was clipped by 2 bases and J by 2 bases; unmatched bases: 5. CDR3 nucleotides: TGCGCCAGCAGTGAGCCCCGGGACAGTAACACCGGGGAGCTGTTTTTT. This sequence encodes CASSEPRDSNTGELFF.

This sequence joins TRBV5-4 and TRBJ2-7, with D hard to call. CDR1 and CDR2 from the germline V gene are SGHNT and YYREEE (reference sequence). The germline V and J ends were trimmed by 4 bases and 0 bases, with 14 bases remaining between them. This CDR3 contains 15 residues. Here the CDR3 DNA reads TGTGCCAGCAGCGCCCCGGCGGCAAGCTCCTACGAGCAGTACTTC. As protein: CASSAPAASSYEQYF.

The V call is TRBV10-3, the J call TRBJ2-6; D call uncertain. V gave up 4 bases and J gave up 4 bases, with 14 bases separating them. This CDR3 has 16 residues. The germline V gene has CDR1 ENHRY and CDR2 SYGVKD. The CDR3 region has the DNA TGTGCCATCAGTGGGGGTAGAGGTCCCGGGGCCAACGTCCTGACTTTC. Residues: CAISGGRGPGANVLTF.

This chain connects TRBV11-2 to TRBJ2-1; 7 nucleotides match TRBD2. With V trimmed by 5 bases and J by 6 bases, 10 bases remained unmatched. CDR1 and CDR2 from the germline V gene are SGHAT and FQNNGV. The CDR3 spans 15 residues. CDR3 residues: CASSLGEWGGNEQFF. In nucleotides, the CDR3 is TGTGCCAGCAGCCTTGGGGAATGGGGGGGCAATGAGCAGTTCTTC.

The V call is TRBV29-1, the J call TRBJ1-2, with a tentative D call TRBD1 (5 bases). This CDR3 is 11 amino acids long. Trimming shortened V by 4 bases and J by 8 bases, and 11 bases separated the two germline ends. Germline V CDR1 and CDR2: SQVTM, ANQGSEA. The DNA for the CDR3 is TGCAGCGTTGGAGGGGTAGGAGGCTACACCTTC. It codes for CSVGGVGGYTF.

The chain carries TRBV7-9 and TRBJ2-1; 13 bases line up with TRBD2. V trimming: 5 bases; J trimming: 8 bases; junction bases outside the gene matches: 12. The CDR3 runs to 17 residues. The germline gives CDR1 SEHNR, CDR2 FQNEAQ (reference sequence). CDR3 nucleotide sequence: TGTGCCAGCAGCGTACTGACTAGCGGGGGGTCCGCCGATGAGCAGTTCTTC. This translates into CASSVLTSGGSADEQFF.

The rearrangement joins TRBV7-2 to TRBJ2-4; D is possibly TRBD1 (7 bases). Looked up from germline, CDR1 is SGHTA and CDR2 is FQGNSA. Trimming cost V 4 bases and J 6 bases, with 22 bases left between them. There are 17 residues in the CDR3. CDR3 DNA: TGTGCCAGCAGCTCAGGAGCCATTAGACAGGGAGGAAACATTCAGTACTTC. It translates to CASSSGAIRQGGNIQYF.

The chain recombines TRBV6-1 with TRBJ2-3; D is unresolved. CDR1 is MNHNS, CDR2 SASEGT, per germline. CDR3 length: 14 residues. Trimming cost V 2 bases and J 0 bases, with 6 bases left between them. The CDR3 here is CASSEMWSTDTQYF. In nucleotides, the CDR3 is TGTGCCAGCAGTGAAATGTGGAGCACAGATACGCAGTATTTT.

The gene calls are TRBV7-8 and TRBJ1-2, with D perhaps matching TRBD1 (6 bases). Germline CDR1 is SGHVS and CDR2 is FQNEAQ. The CDR3 extends over 15 amino acids. V lost 8 bases and J 0 bases, leaving 16 bases between the germline ends. In nucleotides, the CDR3 is TGTGCCAGCGGCAACAGGGAATCAGCTAACTATGGCTACACCTTC. It translates to CASGNRESANYGYTF.

The chain has TRBV9 and TRBJ1-2; 7 nucleotides agree with TRBD1. The length of the CDR3 is 14 residues. The junction had 10 bases not matched to a gene; V was cut back by 3 bases and J by 8 bases. Germline assignment: CDR1 SGDLS and CDR2 YYNGEE. The CDR3 here is CASSERQGNLGYTF. The CDR3 DNA reads TGTGCCAGCAGCGAGAGACAGGGAAATTTGGGCTACACCTTC.

The chain carries TRBV27 and TRBJ1-5; TRBD1 agrees at 8 bases. The CDR3 has 15 residues. V lost 5 bases and J lost 5; bases outside the gene matches: 8. Germline V gene data show CDR1 as MNHEY and CDR2 as SMNVEV (reference sequence). The CDR3 region has the DNA TGTGCCAGCAGTCGGAAAACAGGGGGAGATCAGCCCCAGCATTTT. This codes for CASSRKTGGDQPQHF.

The chain links TRBV11-2 to TRBJ2-7; maybe TRBD2 (5 bases). CDR3 length equals 16 residues. From germline, CDR1 is SGHAT and CDR2 FQNNGV. Trimming removed 3 bases from V and 4 bases from J, with 19 bases in between. Here the CDR3 DNA reads TGTGCCAGCAGCTTTTATCGAGTATCAGGAGGATACGAGCAGTACTTC. It translates to CASSFYRVSGGYEQYF.

The chain carries TRBV6-6 and TRBJ1-2; TRBD1 might be the D (6 bases). There are 15 residues in the CDR3. V shed 6 bases and J shed 6 bases, with 20 bases lying between them. CDR1 is MNHNY and CDR2 is SVGAGI in the germline V gene (reference sequence). The CDR3 DNA follows: TGTGCCAGCAGAACAGACAGGAGGAGGTACGATGGCTACACCTTC. Amino acid sequence: CASRTDRRRYDGYTF.

The table lists this clone with a count of one. One end of the junction is discordant with germline, which a read error may explain. The V gene is TRBV7-7, the J gene TRBJ2-1, with D perhaps matching TRBD1 (5 bases). Per germline, CDR1 SSHAT and CDR2 FNYEAQ (reference sequence). The CDR3 is 14 residues long. CDR3 residues: CASSLVAGSGEQFF. The CDR3 DNA reads TGTGCTAGCAGCTTAGTTGCAGGGTCTGGTGAGCAGTTCTTC. Based on the CDR3 plus reference TRBV7-7 and TRBJ2-1, the full variable domain is GAGVSQSPRYKVTKRGQDVTLRCDPISSHATLYWYQQALGQGPEFLTYFNYEAQPDKSGLPSDRFSAERPEGSISTLTIQRTEQRDSAMYRCASSLVAGSGEQFFGPGTRLTVL.

The chain uses TRBV4-2 and TRBJ2-1; D may be TRBD2 (6 bases). CDR1 and CDR2 from the germline V gene are LGHNA and YNFKEQ. The CDR3 extends over 15 amino acids. Trimming took 0 bases from V and 5 from J, leaving 11 bases between them. CDR3 sequence reads: CASSQDWDFDNEQFF. CDR3 bases: TGTGCCAGCAGCCAAGATTGGGACTTCGACAATGAGCAGTTCTTC.

This rearrangement joins TRBV29-1 to TRBJ2-7; 11 positions agree with TRBD2. The length of the CDR3 is 18 residues. CDR1 SQVTM and CDR2 ANQGSEA come from the germline V gene. Trimming took 0 bases from V and 3 from J; bases not matched to a gene: 13. The CDR3: CSVEETLDLAGGDYEQYF. CDR3 coding DNA: TGCAGCGTTGAAGAAACACTCGATTTAGCGGGGGGGGACTACGAGCAGTACTTC.

The chain uses TRBV6-1 and TRBJ1-5; D possibly corresponds to TRBD1 (5 bases). Germline assignment: CDR1 MNHNS and CDR2 SASEGT. Trimming took 2 bases from V and 0 from J, leaving 8 bases between them. CDR3 length equals 15 residues. The CDR3 DNA follows: TGTGCCAGCAGTGAATGGGGGGATAGCAATCAGCCCCAGCATTTT. Translated: CASSEWGDSNQPQHF.

DNA of the CDR3: TGTGCCAGCAGCTTAGTTCTCAGTCCTAATCAGCCCCAGCATTTT. Residues: CASSLVLSPNQPQHF. The chain links TRBV7-9 to TRBJ1-5; D unresolved. Per the germline V gene, CDR1 is SEHNR and CDR2 is FQNEAQ (reference sequence). This CDR3 comprises 15 residues. Trimming removed 1 base at V and 4 bases at J, with 11 bases between.

The CDR3 bases are TGTGCCAGCAGCTTGGTCGGCAGTAGCTCCTATAATTCACCCCTCCACTTT. Amino acid sequence: CASSLVGSSSYNSPLHF. V gene TRBV5-5 combines with J gene TRBJ1-6; D gene ambiguous. Germline CDR1 is SGHKS and CDR2 is YYEKEE (reference sequence). Trimming took off 0 bases at V and 0 bases at J, with 10 bases between the two ends. The CDR3 is 17 amino acids.